This TCR beta chain was sequenced during a study of breast tumors, draining lymph nodes, adjacent tissues. Study-wide results and caveats: Tumor and nontumor repertoires were significantly more similar in luminal-like than in basal-like breast cancer.

This clonotype was recorded at least ten times. Antigen specificity is unknown. V was shortened by 6 bases and J by 1 base, with 11 bases between the two germline ends. This CDR3 has 14 amino acids. The germline V gene encodes CDR1 SGHRS and CDR2 YFSETQ. TCRdb itself ran the multiplex PCR reads through MiXCR, one entry per CDR3 protein. This table has some 97,000 distinct CDR3 sequences, 20% to 25% appearing once. Axillary draining lymph nodes of breast cancer patients supplied the node samples. Sequenced: axillary lymph node tissue. The chain employs TRBV5-1 and TRBJ2-1; D remains ambiguous. This receptor was identified in a female donor with breast cancer. Some clones in this sample may be carry-over from other donors' samples. The CDR3 spells CASTGASSYNEQFF. CDR3 sequence (DNA): TGCGCCAGCACCGGCGCGTCTTCCTACAATGAGCAGTTCTTC.